Shown below are 29 T cell receptor beta chains from a single sample sequenced in a study of T cells in localized non-small cell lung cancer. The method was immunoSEQ multiplex PCR; TCRdb's version includes in-frame clones alone and lacks a portion of them. The sample comprises about 2,700 clones, roughly 25% of which are singletons, and roughly a sixth rests with the top ten. Sample: lung tumor tissue, taken before any cancer treatment. The origin of the receptors is a male donor at least 60 years old with stage I lung adenocarcinoma.

J is TRBJ2-2 and V is TRBV11-1; 11 bases agree with TRBD1. V lost 5 bases and J lost 5; bases outside the gene matches: 7. This CDR3 has 16 amino acids. Germline assignment: CDR1 SGHAT and CDR2 FQDESV (reference sequence). The CDR3 loop is CASSQGQGAGTGELFF. As DNA, the CDR3 is TGTGCCAGCAGCCAAGGACAGGGGGCTGGTACCGGGGAGCTGTTTTTT.

V is TRBV11-3 and J is TRBJ1-3; 11 nucleotides align to TRBD1. This CDR3 spans 16 amino acids. Trimming removed 6 bases from V and 0 bases from J; junction bases left unmatched: 4. The germline V gene encodes CDR1 SGHNT and CDR2 YENEEA. The CDR3 region has the DNA TGTGCCAGCAGTTGGACAGGGGGCCTCTCTGGAAACACCATATATTTT. This encodes CASSWTGGLSGNTIYF.

This clone was picked up a small number of times. The rearrangement uses TRBV12-5 and TRBJ2-5; TRBD1 aligns across 8 bases. The junction had 5 bases not matched to a gene; V was cut back by 4 bases and J by 1 base. CDR3 length equals 15 residues. Germline CDR1 is LGHNT and CDR2 is FRNRAP. CDR3 sequence (DNA): TGTGCTAGTGGTTCCGGGACAGGCCTCCAAGAGACCCAGTACTTC. It specifies CASGSGTGLQETQYF.

The sample holds a few counts of this clone. The rearrangement uses TRBV7-4 and TRBJ2-3, with a tentative D call TRBD2 (5 bases). Trimming shortened V by 5 bases and J by 2 bases, and 14 bases separated the two germline ends. The CDR3 sequence is 15 residues long. Germline lookup yields CDR1 SGHVT and CDR2 SQSDAQ. The CDR3 bases are TGTGCCAGCAGCCGAGGAGGCCCCAACACAGATACGCAGTATTTT. Its translation: CASSRGGPNTDTQYF.

A few counts support this clone. This chain uses TRBV11-3 with TRBJ2-1, with D possibly matching TRBD2 (6 bases). This CDR3 has 16 residues. CDR1 SGHNT and CDR2 YENEEA come from the germline V gene. Trimming shortened V by 8 bases and J by 4 bases, and 21 bases separated the two germline ends. The CDR3, as DNA: TGTGCCAGCGGCGGGGCCGACAGATTGGGGTACAATGAGCAGTTCTTC. It is translated as CASGGADRLGYNEQFF.

This clone has more than one count but fewer than ten. The chain's CDR3 is CASILSGTVNTGELFF. The DNA of the CDR3 is TGTGCCAGCATTCTCAGTGGTACAGTTAACACCGGGGAGCTGTTTTTT. J is TRBJ2-2 and V is TRBV6-8; no clear D gene. Looked up from germline, CDR1 is MNHGY and CDR2 is SAAAGT. This CDR3 region has 16 residues. Trimming removed 7 bases at V and 2 bases at J, with 17 bases between.

This chain links TRBV23-1 with TRBJ1-6; D is perhaps TRBD1 (5 bases). TRBV23-1 is recorded as an ORF, its role being uncertain. The germline V and J ends were trimmed by 9 bases and 6 bases, with 12 bases remaining between them. The CDR3 is 13 amino acids. Here the CDR3 DNA reads TGCGCCAGAAGGGGCGGTTTTAATTCACCCCTCCACTTT. Protein product: CARRGGFNSPLHF.

V usage is TRBV28 and J usage is TRBJ1-5; TRBD1 might be the D (6 bases). CDR1 is MDHEN and CDR2 is SYDVKM in the germline V gene. CDR3 length: 14 residues. V shed 6 bases and J shed 6 bases, with 15 bases lying between them. Here the CDR3 reads CASSLNRDSQPQHF. Written as DNA, the CDR3 is TGTGCCAGCAGCCTCAACAGGGATAGTCAGCCCCAGCATTTT.

Concerning this clone: One junction end disagrees with the germline gene, perhaps due to a read error. CDR3 loop: CASSLVAEQETQYF. Here the CDR3 DNA reads TGTGCTAGCAGCCTCGTAGCGGAACAAGAGACCCAGTACTTC. V gene TRBV11-3 combines with J gene TRBJ2-5; possible D gene TRBD2, 6 bases. CDR1 and CDR2 from the germline V gene are SGHNT and YENEEA. The CDR3 extends over 14 amino acids.

The chain joins TRBV11-3 to TRBJ1-5, with TRBD1 as a possible D gene (5 bases). Germline V gene sequence: CDR1 SGHNT, CDR2 YENEEA. This CDR3 is 17 amino acids long. The V gene lost 5 bases and the J gene lost 4 bases, with 21 bases spanning the gap. CDR3 nucleotides: TGTGCCAGCAGCCTAACCGGGACCGTCGGCCCAAATCAGCCCCAGCATTTT. As protein: CASSLTGTVGPNQPQHF.

This clone is medium-sized by share. This chain uses TRBV9 with TRBJ2-7; 8 bases fit TRBD2. Per the germline V gene, CDR1 is SGDLS and CDR2 is YYNGEE. V lost 2 bases to trimming and J lost 2 bases; unmatched junction nucleotides: 3. This CDR3 has 14 residues. The CDR3 region has the DNA TGTGCCAGCAGCGTTACTAGCGGCCCCTACGAGCAGTACTTC. Protein sequence: CASSVTSGPYEQYF.

In its sample, this clone ranks as medium-sized. The CDR3 sequence: CASSSKPGANTGELFF. The CDR3 DNA follows: TGTGCCAGCAGCTCCAAGCCGGGAGCGAACACCGGGGAGCTGTTTTTT. The chain employs TRBV7-6 and TRBJ2-2, with D possibly TRBD2 on 6 matching bases. CDR1 SGHVS and CDR2 FNYEAQ come from the germline V gene. V was pared by 4 bases and J by 0 bases, with 12 bases between. This CDR3 is 16 amino acids long.

The table lists this clone with a few counts. The J gene is TRBJ2-7, the V gene TRBV11-3, with 7 bases aligning to TRBD1. Germline values: CDR1 SGHNT, CDR2 YENEEA. V shed 5 bases and J 1 base; nucleotides not matched to a gene: 11. This CDR3 comprises 16 residues. DNA for the CDR3: TGTGCCAGCAGCCTTTACACAGGGGACCAATCCTACGAGCAGTACTTC. It is translated as CASSLYTGDQSYEQYF.

This clone showed up just a few times. V gene TRBV30 combines with J gene TRBJ1-2; TRBD1 is a possible D gene (5 bases). V lost 4 bases and J lost 7, with 16 bases in between. This CDR3 has 13 amino acids. The germline CDR1 and CDR2 sequences are GTSNPN and SVGIG (reference sequence). CDR3 DNA: TGTGCCTGGATTGCGTACGGGGCGTCTGGCTACACCTTC. It specifies CAWIAYGASGYTF. The full variable domain, with the rest looked up from reference TRBV30 and TRBJ1-2, is SQTIHQWPATLVQPVGSPLSLECTVEGTSNPNLYWYRQAAGRGLQLLFYSVGIGQISSEVPQNLSASRPQDRQFILSSKKLLLSDSGFYLCAWIAYGASGYTFGSGTRLTVV.

This clone was seen more than once but under ten times. The chain recombines TRBV10-3 with TRBJ1-2; 8 bases match TRBD1. The CDR3 has 15 residues. V was clipped by 2 bases and J by 6 bases; unmatched bases: 8. The germline V gene has CDR1 ENHRY and CDR2 SYGVKD. The CDR3 sequence is CAISEAPDRGDGYTF. The CDR3, as DNA: TGTGCCATCAGTGAGGCCCCTGACAGGGGTGATGGCTACACCTTC.

V and J are TRBV5-1 and TRBJ2-5; no definite D call. Trimming removed 2 bases at V and 3 bases at J, with 14 bases between. Germline V gene data show CDR1 as SGHRS and CDR2 as YFSETQ. The CDR3 contains 15 residues. The CDR3 DNA reads as TGCGCCAGCAGCTTAGCCAACCCTTCCGAAGAGACCCAGTACTTC. Its translation is CASSLANPSEETQYF.

The J gene is TRBJ1-2, the V gene TRBV1. TRBV1 is assigned pseudogene status. The CDR3 consists of 15 residues. CDR3 amino acids: CASSLIARASYGYTF. The CDR3 DNA reads TGCGCCAGCAGCCTTATTGCGCGGGCGAGCTATGGCTACACCTTC.

The chain carries TRBV6-8 and TRBJ2-7, with D perhaps matching TRBD2 (5 bases). The length of the CDR3 is 13 residues. Trimming shortened V by 5 bases and J by 4 bases, and 12 bases separated the two germline ends. Germline CDR1 MNHGY, CDR2 SAAAGT. The CDR3 DNA reads as TGTGCCAGCAGTCCCGGAGGCTTGTACGAGCAGTACTTC. Translation: CASSPGGLYEQYF.

Only a few counts were recorded for this clone. The V gene is TRBV19, the J gene TRBJ2-7, with D maybe TRBD1 (6 bases). Trimming took off 7 bases at V and 0 bases at J, with 10 bases between the two ends. CDR3 length equals 13 residues. Germline values: CDR1 LNHDA, CDR2 SQIVND (reference sequence). CDR3 bases: TGTGCCAGTACCGGGACACACTCCTACGAGCAGTACTTC. It specifies CASTGTHSYEQYF. The complete variable domain, with remaining parts taken from reference TRBV19 and TRBJ2-7, reads DGGITQSPKYLFRKEGQNVTLSCEQNLNHDAMYWYRQDPGQGLRLIYYSQIVNDFQKGDIAEGYSVSREKKESFPLTVTSAQKNPTAFYLCASTGTHSYEQYFGPGTRLTVT.

The rearrangement uses TRBV10-2 and TRBJ1-4, with D maybe TRBD1 (6 bases). CDR1 and CDR2 (germline): WSHSY, SAAADI. V was clipped by 10 bases and J by 4 bases, with 13 bases between them. This CDR3 is 13 amino acids long. This chain's CDR3 is CATRTAYNEKLFF. The CDR3, as DNA: TGCGCCACCCGGACAGCCTATAATGAAAAACTGTTTTTT.

The chain joins TRBV12-5 to TRBJ2-2; TRBD1 agrees at 12 bases. With 7 bases clipped from V and 6 bases from J, the junction kept 18 bases outside the gene matches. Germline-derived CDR1 and CDR2 are LGHNT and FRNRAP. The CDR3 is 19 residues long. The CDR3 sequence: CASAKTGTGGAVRAGELFF. The CDR3 DNA reads as TGTGCTAGTGCCAAGACCGGGACAGGGGGCGCGGTAAGGGCCGGGGAGCTGTTTTTT.

V usage is TRBV18 and J usage is TRBJ2-2; D remains ambiguous. The CDR3 sequence is 12 residues long. CDR1 is KGHSH, CDR2 LQKENI, per germline. V was trimmed by 1 base and J by 6 bases, leaving 3 bases between them. CDR3 region: CASSPLSGELFF. CDR3 nucleotide sequence: TGTGCCAGCTCACCACTTTCCGGGGAGCTGTTTTTT. Looking up the rest from reference TRBV18 and TRBJ2-2 gives the full variable domain: NAGVMQNPRHLVRRRGQEARLRCSPMKGHSHVYWYRQLPEEGLKFMVYLQKENIIDESGMPKERFSAEFPKEGPSILRIQQVVRGDSAAYFCASSPLSGELFFGEGSRLTVL.

The rearrangement joins TRBV19 to TRBJ2-1; TRBD2 aligns across 11 bases. V shed 6 bases and J 8 bases; nucleotides not matched to a gene: 9. This CDR3 is 15 amino acids long. CDR1 and CDR2 (germline): LNHDA, SQIVND (reference sequence). For the CDR3, the DNA is TGTGCCAGTAGCGTCTTAATAGCGGGAGGGGATGAGCAGTTCTTC. This translates into CASSVLIAGGDEQFF.

This clone is medium-sized within its sample. The chain couples TRBV11-3 to TRBJ1-4; D gene uncertain. V lost 2 bases to trimming and J lost 5 bases, with 12 bases between them. The CDR3 loop spans 15 amino acids. CDR1 and CDR2 from the germline V gene are SGHNT and YENEEA. In DNA form, the CDR3 reads TGTGCCAGCAGCTTATTTGGGGAAACCAATGAAAAACTGTTTTTT. Its protein is CASSLFGETNEKLFF.

This rearrangement joins TRBV19 to TRBJ1-1, with D perhaps matching TRBD1 (6 bases). Germline loops: CDR1 LNHDA, CDR2 SQIVND (reference sequence). V was cut by 1 base and J by 5 bases, with 11 bases left in between. This CDR3 has 14 amino acids. As DNA, the CDR3 is TGTGCCAGTAGTATAGTAGCCAGGGGAACTGAAGCTTTCTTT. Translated, it gives CASSIVARGTEAFF.

This clone was counted between two and nine times. The V call is TRBV11-3, the J call TRBJ2-1, with unresolved D. Per germline, CDR1 SGHNT and CDR2 YENEEA. CDR3 length: 15 amino acids. The V end was cut by 3 bases, the J end by 4 bases, with 13 bases between. CDR3 protein: CASSLATGLYNEQFF. The CDR3 DNA follows: TGTGCCAGCAGCTTGGCAACGGGCCTTTACAATGAGCAGTTCTTC.

This clone was observed a few times. This chain links TRBV11-3 with TRBJ2-2; D is unclear. CDR3 length equals 16 residues. The V end was cut by 2 bases, the J end by 3 bases, with 13 bases between. The germline gives CDR1 SGHNT, CDR2 YENEEA. This chain's CDR3 is CASSLTTQVDTGELFF. CDR3 nucleotide sequence: TGTGCCAGCAGCTTAACGACCCAAGTGGACACCGGGGAGCTGTTTTTT. Full variable domain (rest looked up from reference TRBV11-3 and TRBJ2-2): EAGVVQSPRYKIIEKKQPVAFWCNPISGHNTLYWYLQNLGQGPELLIRYENEEAVDDSQLPKDRFSAERLKGVDSTLKIQPAELGDSAVYLCASSLTTQVDTGELFFGEGSRLTVL.

V is TRBV6-8 and J is TRBJ2-2, with 7 bases identical to TRBD1. The germline gives CDR1 MNHGY, CDR2 SAAAGT. The CDR3 is 20 residues long. The V gene end was trimmed by 5 bases and the J gene end by 1 base; junction bases not matched to a gene: 19. The chain's CDR3 is CASSKLYRGRYLVNTGELFF. CDR3 coding DNA: TGTGCCAGCAGTAAACTTTACAGGGGCAGGTATCTTGTGAACACCGGGGAGCTGTTTTTT.

V usage is TRBV29-1 and J usage is TRBJ2-2; D remains unclear. The V and J ends lost 7 bases and 4 bases respectively, with 22 bases between them. The germline CDR1 and CDR2 sequences are SQVTM and ANQGSEA. The CDR3 length is 16 residues. The CDR3 nucleotides are TGCAGCGCTTCGGACGGAACCGCCGTGGGCACCGGGGAGCTGTTTTTT. This encodes CSASDGTAVGTGELFF.